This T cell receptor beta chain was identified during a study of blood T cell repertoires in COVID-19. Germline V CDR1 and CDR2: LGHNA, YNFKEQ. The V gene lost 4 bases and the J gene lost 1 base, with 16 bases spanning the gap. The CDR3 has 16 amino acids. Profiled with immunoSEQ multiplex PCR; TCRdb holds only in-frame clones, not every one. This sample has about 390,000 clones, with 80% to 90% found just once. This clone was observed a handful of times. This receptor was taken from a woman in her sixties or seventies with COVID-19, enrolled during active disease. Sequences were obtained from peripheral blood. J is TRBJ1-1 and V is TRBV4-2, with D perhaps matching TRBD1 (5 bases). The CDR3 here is CASSPLGGTENTEAFF. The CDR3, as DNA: TGTGCCAGCAGCCCCCTCGGAGGGACCGAGAACACTGAAGCTTTCTTT.